This TCR beta chain was profiled in a study of OX40 agonist ivuxolimab in advanced cancers. At the level of the study: Every 2 weeks, ivuxolimab was infused into the patients intravenously at between 0.01 and 10 mg/kg. The dose-escalation group included hepatocellular carcinoma, melanoma, renal cell carcinoma and head and neck cancer.

Overall study results and limits: No determination was made of the antigen specificity of the expanded peripheral T cells. Clonal expansion in partial responders at 0.1-3.0 mg/kg ranked among the lowest.

With respect to this clone: As yet, its antigen is unknown.

Profiling relied on immunoSEQ multiplex PCR, and the TCRdb table lists in-frame clones only, not all of them. Among approximately 77,000 clones, approximately 84% were seen once, and the ten largest hold roughly 0.53%. Germline V gene lookup returns CDR1 LGHNA and CDR2 YSLEER. The CDR3 spans 15 residues. V was clipped by 1 base and J by 7 bases, with 13 bases between them. Source: CD4+ or CD8+ T cells sorted from blood, taken in a trial of the OX40 agonist ivuxolimab. The chain links TRBV4-3 to TRBJ2-2, with D uncertain. This receptor was identified in an adult with an advanced solid tumor such as melanoma, head and neck, liver or kidney cancer. This CDR3 is CASSQGAQGYGELFF. The CDR3 region has the DNA TGCGCCAGCAGCCAAGGTGCCCAAGGGTACGGGGAGCTGTTTTTT.